Below are 11 T cell receptor beta chains sequenced from a single sample in a study of shared clonotypes between healthy human individuals. Sequenced by immunoSEQ multiplex PCR; TCRdb stores in-frame clones only, minus some. The sample shows about 1 million clones, 75% of them seen only once. The sample consisted of memory CD4+ T cells sorted from blood. Subset in this sample: CD45RA-negative fraction. These TCRs come from a man aged 18 to 29 in good health.

This clone came up a few times. This rearrangement joins TRBV10-3 to TRBJ1-4; the D is unclear. Germline V CDR1 and CDR2: ENHRY, SYGVKD. Trimming pared 10 bases from V and 7 bases from J, leaving 16 bases between. This CDR3 has 13 amino acids. DNA for the CDR3: TGTGCCACATCGACGCAGGAGGCTGAAAAACTGTTTTTT. Amino acids: CATSTQEAEKLFF.

This clone was observed a single time. The chain employs TRBV28 and TRBJ1-1, with 11 bases aligning to TRBD1. Germline CDR1 and CDR2: MDHEN and SYDVKM. V dropped 6 bases and J dropped 11; count of bases not matched to a gene: 14. This CDR3 has 15 amino acids. The CDR3 nucleotides read TGTGCCAGCAGCCCAGGGATAGGACAGGGGGCCTTCGCTTTCTTT. Translated, it gives CASSPGIGQGAFAFF.

The rearrangement uses TRBV6-5 and TRBJ2-5, with 7 positions matching TRBD2. The CDR3 extends over 14 amino acids. V lost 6 bases and J lost 3; bases outside the gene matches: 7. Germline CDR1 reads MNHEY; CDR2 reads SVGAGI. The CDR3 region is CASRPSGTKETQYF. In DNA form, the CDR3 reads TGTGCCAGCAGGCCTAGCGGTACCAAAGAGACCCAGTACTTC.

This sequence joins TRBV11-2 and TRBJ2-1; D is uncertain. The V gene lost 7 bases and the J gene lost 10 bases, with 14 bases spanning the gap. Germline CDR1 is SGHAT and CDR2 is FQNNGV. This CDR3 contains 12 residues. The CDR3 sequence is CASTNAIGEQFF. CDR3 bases: TGTGCCAGCACCAACGCGATAGGAGAGCAGTTCTTC.

The chain couples TRBV10-1 to TRBJ2-5; 11 bases match TRBD1. The length of the CDR3 is 15 residues. After removal of 4 bases from V and 4 bases from J, the junction contained 5 bases not matched to a gene. Germline V gene data show CDR1 as WNHNN and CDR2 as SYGVQD (reference sequence). DNA of the CDR3: TGCGCCAGCAGTGTTGGACAGGGGGCCCCAGAGACCCAGTACTTC. It codes for CASSVGQGAPETQYF.

Regarding this clone: At the DNA level, this CDR3 is encoded by other sequences in the same sample as well. The CDR3 is CASSSGQLNYGYTF. As DNA, the CDR3 is TGCGCCAGCAGCTCTGGTCAGTTAAACTATGGCTACACCTTC. V gene TRBV5-1 combines with J gene TRBJ1-2; D gene uncertain. This CDR3 contains 14 residues. Germline CDR1 reads SGHRS; CDR2 reads YFSETQ. V lost 3 bases and J 2 bases, leaving 11 bases between the germline ends.

This sequence joins TRBV27 and TRBJ1-2; D gene unclear. The CDR3 runs to 10 residues. Trimming left V 7 bases short and J 8 bases short, with 8 bases between. Germline loops: CDR1 MNHEY, CDR2 SMNVEV (reference sequence). The CDR3: CASNTRGYTF. The CDR3 DNA reads as TGTGCCAGCAACACCCGGGGCTACACCTTC.

The chain employs TRBV4-1 and TRBJ2-7; D tentatively reads TRBD1 or TRBD2 (5 bases each). This CDR3 spans 15 amino acids. Germline-derived CDR1 and CDR2 are MGHRA and YSYEKL. V was trimmed by 4 bases and J by 4 bases, leaving 17 bases between them. This CDR3 reads CASSRSLGVGYEQYF. The CDR3 region has the DNA TGCGCCAGCAGCCGGTCCTTGGGGGTAGGGTACGAGCAGTACTTC.

The genes are TRBV9 and TRBJ2-5; no clear D. The CDR3 runs to 16 residues. The germline CDR1 and CDR2 sequences are SGDLS and YYNGEE. The ends were cut back, 4 bases at V and 2 bases at J, with 18 bases in the middle. The CDR3 nucleotides read TGTGCCAGCAGCTTTGGTACCACAGCTGTTCAAGAGACCCAGTACTTC. Amino acid sequence: CASSFGTTAVQETQYF.

The V gene is TRBV28, the J gene TRBJ1-5, with D possibly being TRBD1 (5 bases). This CDR3 is 14 amino acids long. Germline V gene lookup returns CDR1 MDHEN and CDR2 SYDVKM. V dropped 7 bases and J dropped 6 bases, with 16 bases sitting between them. This CDR3 reads CASTLGHPGQPQHF. DNA for the CDR3: TGTGCCAGCACCTTAGGACATCCCGGTCAGCCCCAGCATTTT.

About this clone itself: A read error may account for a junction end that differs from germline. The chain links TRBV11-1 to TRBJ2-7; a possible D gene is TRBD2 (5 bases). This CDR3 has 14 residues. Germline loops: CDR1 SGHAT, CDR2 FQDESV (reference sequence). The CDR3 here is CASSLAIGQYEQYF. The CDR3 region has the DNA TGTGCCAGCAGCCTAGCCATTGGTCAGTACGAGCAGTACTTC. The variable domain in full, completed from reference TRBV11-1 and TRBJ2-7, reads EAEVAQSPRYKITEKSQAVAFWCDPISGHATLYWYRQILGQGPELLVQFQDESVVDDSQLPKDRFSAERLKGVDSTLKIQPAELGDSAMYLCASSLAIGQYEQYFGPGTRLTVT.